These T cell receptor beta chains were read from a single sample in a study of blood T cell repertoires in COVID-19. Libraries were prepared by immunoSEQ multiplex PCR; TCRdb keeps only in-frame clonotypes and omits some of them. The table lists over 85,000 clones, roughly 89% of them singletons, with 3.5% to 5% in the top ten. The material sequenced was peripheral blood. The receptors come from a human donor with COVID-19, enrolled during active disease. The donor label of this sample is uncertain. The CDR3 runs from the conserved cysteine through the conserved F or W. The D gene is left open where the match is weak. Some rows have no size entry. The others give once, few or many, or a class for an expanded clone.

abundance,j_gene,v_gene,d_gene,CDR3nt,CDR3aa
NA,TRBJ2-2,TRBV6-7,TRBD1,TGTGCCAGCAGTAGAGACTTCCGGGACAGGGTTAACGGGGAGCTGTTTTTT,CASSRDFRDRVNGELFF
NA,TRBJ2-7,TRBV2,TRBD1,TGTGCCAGCATCTTACAGGGGGCCCCCTACGAGCAGTACTTC,CASILQGAPYEQYF
NA,TRBJ2-3,TRBV2,TRBD1,TGTGCCAGCAGTGGCCCGACAGGGATAGATACGCAGTATTTT,CASSGPTGIDTQYF
NA,TRBJ2-7,TRBV10-3,TRBD1,TGTGCCATCAGTGAGTCTCTAGGGACAGGGGGCTTGGGCGAGCAGTACTTC,CAISESLGTGGLGEQYF
few,TRBJ2-7,TRBV10-3,TRBD1,TGTGCCACCTCGGGACAGGGAGACGAGCAGTACTTC,CATSGQGDEQYF
NA,TRBJ1-2,TRBV5-1,TRBD1,TGCGCCAGCAGCCCGGACAGGGAGTGGGACTATGGCTACACCTTC,CASSPDREWDYGYTF
NA,TRBJ1-4,TRBV18,NA,TGTGCCAGCTCACCAACAGACGAAAAACTGTTTTTT,CASSPTDEKLFF
NA,TRBJ1-5,TRBV7-2,TRBD1,TGTGCCAGCAGCTGGGTGGGACAGAGTCTTAGCAATCAGCCCCAGCATTTT,CASSWVGQSLSNQPQHF
NA,TRBJ2-1,TRBV7-8,TRBD1,TGTGCCAGTTTCCGGGACAGGGTAATGTTACGTATCGGTTACAATGAGCAGTTCTTC,CASFRDRVMLRIGYNEQFF
NA,TRBJ2-7,TRBV2,TRBD2,TGTGCCAGCAGTGCGGCGGGGGGGAATGGTAAGCAGTACTTC,CASSAAGGNGKQYF